This T cell receptor beta chain emerged from a study of blood T cell repertoires in COVID-19 (dated by TCRdb to the early 2020s). Background for the entire study: The collaborator samples originated in the United States, Italy and Spain and spanned the acute and convalescent phases of COVID-19. The material from the prospective study consisted of cDNA or gDNA derived from T cells, B-cell-depleted T cells, or PBMCs. Deeply sampled blood TCRbeta repertoires from subjects exposed to, actively infected with, or recovered from COVID-19 were included in the dataset. A freely available public database, intended as a resource for researchers studying the immune response to SARS-CoV-2, is where the repertoires were released. Samples were obtained from the ongoing ImmuneRACE study (first 160 participants) and from about 1,300 subjects provided by 6 global collaborators. A de-identified subject ID, COVID-19 status, age in years and sex were almost always included in the sample metadata. HLA class I and class II types, where available, came from metadata supplied by the sample provider rather than from assay-based typing.

What the research found in general, with its limitations: Clinical and demographic metadata were provided uncurated, with the amount varying by source and participant.

The immunoSEQ Assay, a bias-controlled multiplex PCR, was used to amplify TCRbeta CDR3 regions from genomic DNA. From the authors' description of their analysis: Nucleated cell counts per sample were estimated from amplification of reference gene primers within the assay. To quantify the absolute abundance of each unique TCRbeta CDR3 rearrangement, sequence reads were collapsed and filtered. For each sample, productive Simpson clonality was calculated as the square root of Simpson's diversity index across productive rearrangements. TCRdb took this table from immuneACCESS and kept in-frame rearrangements with V and J called. Such tables lack part of the clones; where checked against another copy, unresolved V genes explain under half of the gap, and the rest is unexplained. V, J and clone size derive from that table, while D and trimming were established from the DNA sequence. This sample is represented by more than 200,000 clones; 70% to 90% of them were singletons. The ten largest clones represent about 1.5% of the sample.

The CDR3 runs 16 amino acids, cysteine and phenylalanine included. Kept here is only the CDR3 DNA, which spans 48 bases and is read in frame from base 1. Trimming costs V 4 bases and J 5 bases, and their ends lie 19 bases apart. Per the germline V gene, SGHRS is the CDR1 and YFSETQ is the CDR2. Remarks on this clone: Its specific antigen is unknown. The input lacks base qualities; no much larger clone sits a single base away.

In the prospective study, participants were roughly 18 to 90 years old, resided in 25 or so geographic areas of the United States, and were enrolled through a virtual design. In the prospective study, cohorts were assigned on the basis of participant-reported clinical history obtained from a screening survey and a study questionnaire. For ImmuneRACE Cohort 3, a participant was defined as recovered based on two consecutive negative NP/OP PCR tests, clearance by a healthcare professional, or resolution of symptoms. Mobile phlebotomists in the prospective study collected whole blood, serum and a nasopharyngeal or oropharyngeal swab from every participant. Participants in the prospective study had the option to provide additional blood draws and questionnaires over a roughly 2-month period. Prospective study blood samples were shipped either frozen or at room temperature before DNA extraction.

The source is a woman between 50 and 59 years old who had recovered from COVID-19. The sample consisted of PBMCs or T cells enriched from blood (not recorded which). This sequence uses TRBV5-1 and TRBJ2-1, with the D gene uncertain. Read as DNA, the sequence is TGCGCCAGCAGCAACGAGTCTACTCGATTTCACAATGAGCAGTTCTTC. Translated, it gives CASSNESTRFHNEQFF.